This record looks at one TCR beta chain sequence and its context. What it binds is not known. Sequencing used immunoSEQ multiplex PCR; TCRdb keeps in-frame clones, though not all of them. The sample comprises about 36,000 clones, roughly three quarters of which are singletons, and 22% rests with the top ten. These data originate in a study of OX40 agonist ivuxolimab in advanced cancers. Study-level information: Dose-escalation cases comprised hepatocellular carcinoma, melanoma, renal cell or head and neck cancer. Partial responses were achieved by three patients, of whom one had hepatocellular carcinoma and two had cutaneous melanoma.

Study-level points and caveats: Expanded clones were, on average, more numerous in CD8+ T cells than in CD4+.

The sequences come from CD4+ or CD8+ T cells sorted from blood, collected in a trial of the OX40 agonist ivuxolimab. This receptor was obtained from an adult with an advanced solid tumor such as melanoma, head and neck, liver or kidney cancer.

This chain's CDR3 is CASSSGDVGGGELFF. CDR3 DNA: TGTGCCAGTAGTTCCGGGGACGTGGGAGGCGGGGAGCTGTTTTTT. The chain has TRBV19 and TRBJ2-2, with D perhaps TRBD2 (6 bases). Germline CDR1 and CDR2: LNHDA and SQIVND (reference sequence). The CDR3 is made up of 15 amino acids. Trimming stripped 5 bases from V and 7 bases from J, with 17 bases between.